These 14 T cell receptor beta chains came from one sample sequenced in a study of monozygotic twins with inflammatory bowel disease. TCRdb reprocessed the 5' RACE reads, keeping one entry per CDR3 protein, no DNA. The listing records around 400,000 distinct CDR3 sequences. The sample was blood. These receptors were obtained from a human donor with ulcerative colitis or Crohn's disease, or a healthy co-twin of an affected twin (not recorded which).

The chain joins TRBV7-2 to TRBJ1-1. CDR1 and CDR2 from the germline V gene are SGHTA and FQGNSA. The CDR3 consists of 14 residues. The CDR3 loop reads CASSLADGNTEAFF.

The chain couples TRBV4-2 to TRBJ1-5; the D gene TCRdb calls, TRBD1, cannot be checked with no DNA. Per germline, CDR1 LGHNA and CDR2 YNFKEQ. The CDR3 sequence is 13 residues long. The chain's CDR3 is CASSQDGQQPQHF.

The chain combines TRBV7-2 with TRBJ2-7. The CDR3 totals 13 residues. The germline gives CDR1 SGHTA, CDR2 FQGNSA. The CDR3 sequence: CASSRSPGYEQYF.

The chain joins TRBV10-3 to TRBJ1-2; TCRdb's D call of TRBD1 is untestable without DNA. The CDR3 is made up of 14 amino acids. The V gene's germline CDR1 is ENHRY and CDR2 SYGVKD. The CDR3 spells CAISSSTGSRGYTF.

The rearrangement uses TRBV12-3 or TRBV12-4 and TRBJ2-2; as DNA is missing, the TRBD2 call by TCRdb cannot be tested. The CDR3 has 20 amino acids. This CDR3 reads CASSLGFLLASGRPPGELFF.

V and J are TRBV5-1 and TRBJ1-6. CDR1 SGHRS and CDR2 YFSETQ come from the germline V gene. This CDR3 region has 16 residues. The CDR3 protein is CASSPTGRDLDSPLHF.

The rearrangement joins TRBV7-9 to TRBJ2-4; the TRBD1 assignment by TCRdb is unverifiable without DNA. From germline, CDR1 is SEHNR and CDR2 FQNEAQ (reference sequence). The CDR3 consists of 16 residues. CDR3 residues: CASSPGTGTGWNIQYF.

The chain has TRBV7-2 and TRBJ2-5; no DNA is available, so the TRBD2 call from TCRdb remains unchecked. CDR1 SGHTA and CDR2 FQGNSA come from the germline V gene. The CDR3 is made up of 16 amino acids. This chain's CDR3 is CASSFGLAGVGETQYF.

The chain has TRBV5-1 and TRBJ2-7; the D gene TCRdb calls, TRBD2, cannot be checked with no DNA. The CDR3 covers 13 residues. The germline gives CDR1 SGHRS, CDR2 YFSETQ. CDR3 protein: CASSLGVAGDSYF.

V is TRBV6-5 and J is TRBJ2-2; lacking DNA, the TRBD2 call made by TCRdb goes unchecked. Germline V gene data show CDR1 as MNHEY and CDR2 as SVGAGI. The CDR3 extends over 12 amino acids. This CDR3 is CASSWRAGELFF.

The gene calls are TRBV30 and TRBJ2-5; absent DNA, TCRdb's TRBD1 call cannot be checked. The CDR3 is 15 amino acids. Germline CDR1 reads GTSNPN; CDR2 reads SVGIG (reference sequence). This CDR3 is CAWGGTGVLQETQYF.

The genes are TRBV19 and TRBJ2-1; TCRdb indicates TRBD2, and absent DNA this call remains unverified. The CDR3 runs 16 residues. CDR1 and CDR2 (germline): LNHDA, SQIVND (reference sequence). This chain's CDR3 is CASSIGLAGRGNEQFF.

CDR3 sequence: CASSLNTGQGHTQYF. This sequence joins TRBV5-1 and TRBJ2-3; TCRdb's D call of TRBD1 is untestable without DNA. The germline gives CDR1 SGHRS, CDR2 YFSETQ. The CDR3 runs to 15 residues.

The chain uses TRBV4-1 and TRBJ2-7; the TRBD2 assignment by TCRdb is unverifiable without DNA. The germline V gene has CDR1 MGHRA and CDR2 YSYEKL. This CDR3 region has 16 residues. Here the CDR3 reads CASSLTLGGNTYEQYF.